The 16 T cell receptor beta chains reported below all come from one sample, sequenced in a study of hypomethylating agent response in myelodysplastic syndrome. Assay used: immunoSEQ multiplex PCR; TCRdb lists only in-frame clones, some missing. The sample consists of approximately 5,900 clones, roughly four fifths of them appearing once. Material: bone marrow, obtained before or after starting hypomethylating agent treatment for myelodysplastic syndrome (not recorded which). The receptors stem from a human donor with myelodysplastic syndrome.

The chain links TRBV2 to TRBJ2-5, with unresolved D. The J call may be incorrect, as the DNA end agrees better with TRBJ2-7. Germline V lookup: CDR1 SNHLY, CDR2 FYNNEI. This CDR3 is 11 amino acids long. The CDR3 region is CASRETYEQYF. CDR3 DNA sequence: TGTGCCAGCAGGGAGACCTACGAGCAGTACTTC.

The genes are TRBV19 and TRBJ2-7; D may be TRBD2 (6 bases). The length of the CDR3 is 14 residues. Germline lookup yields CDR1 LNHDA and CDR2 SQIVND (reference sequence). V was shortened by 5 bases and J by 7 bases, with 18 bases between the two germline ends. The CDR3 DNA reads TGTGCCAGTAGTCTCAGGACCACCGGGGGAGAGCAGTACTTC. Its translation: CASSLRTTGGEQYF.

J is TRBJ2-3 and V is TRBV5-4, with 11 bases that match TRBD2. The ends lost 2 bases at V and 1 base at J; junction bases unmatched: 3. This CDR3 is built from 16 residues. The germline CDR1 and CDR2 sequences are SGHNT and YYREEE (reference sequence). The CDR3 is CASSFQTSGGTDTQYF. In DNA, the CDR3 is TGTGCCAGCAGCTTTCAGACTAGCGGGGGCACAGATACGCAGTATTTT.

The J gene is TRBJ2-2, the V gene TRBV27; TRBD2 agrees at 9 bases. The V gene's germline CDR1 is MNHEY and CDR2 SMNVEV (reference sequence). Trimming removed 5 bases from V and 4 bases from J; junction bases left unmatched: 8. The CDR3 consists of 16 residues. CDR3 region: CASSHRAGGLTGELFF. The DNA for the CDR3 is TGTGCCAGCAGTCACAGGGCGGGGGGGCTCACCGGGGAGCTGTTTTTT.

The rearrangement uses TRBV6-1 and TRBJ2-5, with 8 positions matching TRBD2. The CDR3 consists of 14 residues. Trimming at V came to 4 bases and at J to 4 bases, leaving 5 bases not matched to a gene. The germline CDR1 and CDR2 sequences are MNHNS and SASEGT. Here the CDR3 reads CASSVRGGGETQYF. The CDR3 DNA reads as TGTGCCAGCAGTGTACGGGGGGGCGGAGAGACCCAGTACTTC.

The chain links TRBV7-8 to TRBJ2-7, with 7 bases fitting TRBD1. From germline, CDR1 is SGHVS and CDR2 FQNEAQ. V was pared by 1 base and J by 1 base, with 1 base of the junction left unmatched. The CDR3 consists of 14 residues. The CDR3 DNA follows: TGTGCCAGCAGCTTAGGGACAGGTTCCTACGAGCAGTACGTC. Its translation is CASSLGTGSYEQYV.

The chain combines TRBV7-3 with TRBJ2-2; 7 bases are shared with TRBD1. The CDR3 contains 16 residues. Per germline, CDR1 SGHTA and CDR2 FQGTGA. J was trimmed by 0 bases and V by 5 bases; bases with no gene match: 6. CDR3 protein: CASSVWDRPNTGELFF. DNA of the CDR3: TGTGCCAGCAGCGTATGGGACAGACCGAACACCGGGGAGCTGTTTTTT.

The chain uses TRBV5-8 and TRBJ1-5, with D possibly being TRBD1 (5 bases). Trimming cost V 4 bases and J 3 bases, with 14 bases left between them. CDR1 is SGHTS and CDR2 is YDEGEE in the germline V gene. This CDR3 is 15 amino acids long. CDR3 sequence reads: CASSLEGLPNQPQHF. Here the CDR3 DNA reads TGTGCCAGCAGCCTGGAGGGACTTCCCAATCAGCCCCAGCATTTT. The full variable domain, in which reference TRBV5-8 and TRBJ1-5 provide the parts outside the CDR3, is EAGVTQSPTHLIKTRGQQATLRCSPISGHTSVYWYQQALGLGLQFLLWYDEGEERNRGNFPPRFSGRQFPNYSSELNVNALELEDSALYLCASSLEGLPNQPQHFGDGTRLSIL.

The CDR3 region is CASSLAAQGVSEAFF. Here the CDR3 DNA reads TGTGCCAGCAGCTTAGCGGCTCAGGGAGTCTCCGAAGCTTTCTTT. V usage is TRBV11-3 and J usage is TRBJ1-1; TRBD1 is a possible D gene (5 bases). The CDR3 totals 15 residues. Germline-derived CDR1 and CDR2 are SGHNT and YENEEA. The V end was cut by 1 base, the J end by 8 bases, with 17 bases between.

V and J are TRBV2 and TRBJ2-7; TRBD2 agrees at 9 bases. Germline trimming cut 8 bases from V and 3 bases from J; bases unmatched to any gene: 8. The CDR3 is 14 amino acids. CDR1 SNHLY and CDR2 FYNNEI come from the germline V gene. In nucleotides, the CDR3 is TGTGCCAGCCGCCTCGGGACTAGCTTCTACGAGCAGTACGTC. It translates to CASRLGTSFYEQYV.

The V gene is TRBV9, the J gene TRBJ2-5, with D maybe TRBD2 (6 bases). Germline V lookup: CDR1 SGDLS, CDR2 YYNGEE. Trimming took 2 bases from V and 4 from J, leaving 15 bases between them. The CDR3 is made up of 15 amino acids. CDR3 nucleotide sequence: TGTGCCAGCAGCGTTTCCGGGAGTAATGGAGAGACCCAGTACTTC. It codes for CASSVSGSNGETQYF.

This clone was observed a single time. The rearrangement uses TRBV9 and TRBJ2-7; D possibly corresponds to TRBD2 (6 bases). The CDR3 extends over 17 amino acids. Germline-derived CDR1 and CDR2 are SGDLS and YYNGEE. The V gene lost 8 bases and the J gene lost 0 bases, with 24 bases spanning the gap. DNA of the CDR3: TGTGCCAGTACACCCTCAGAAGGCGGGATAATCTCCTACGAGCAGTACTTC. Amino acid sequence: CASTPSEGGIISYEQYF.

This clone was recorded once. Written as DNA, the CDR3 is TGCGCCAGCAGTGAGAGGGTTGGGGATGAAGCTTTCTTT. Residues: CASSERVGDEAFF. The V gene is TRBV10-1, the J gene TRBJ1-1, with D uncertain. The CDR3 has 13 residues. Germline V gene data show CDR1 as WNHNN and CDR2 as SYGVQD (reference sequence). V shed 2 bases and J shed 7 bases, with 11 bases lying between them.

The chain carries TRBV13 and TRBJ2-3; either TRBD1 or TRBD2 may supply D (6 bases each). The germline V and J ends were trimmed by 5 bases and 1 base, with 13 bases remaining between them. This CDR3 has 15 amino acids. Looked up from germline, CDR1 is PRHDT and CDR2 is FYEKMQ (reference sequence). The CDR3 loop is CASSEEGGRTDTQYF. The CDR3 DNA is TGTGCCAGCAGCGAGGAGGGGGGTCGCACAGATACGCAGTATTTT.

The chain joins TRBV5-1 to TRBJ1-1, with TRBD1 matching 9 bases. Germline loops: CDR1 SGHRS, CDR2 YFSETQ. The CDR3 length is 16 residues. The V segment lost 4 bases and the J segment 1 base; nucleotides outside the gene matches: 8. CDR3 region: CASSVGDRVRNTEAFF. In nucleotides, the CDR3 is TGCGCCAGCAGCGTGGGGGACAGGGTAAGGAACACTGAAGCTTTCTTT.

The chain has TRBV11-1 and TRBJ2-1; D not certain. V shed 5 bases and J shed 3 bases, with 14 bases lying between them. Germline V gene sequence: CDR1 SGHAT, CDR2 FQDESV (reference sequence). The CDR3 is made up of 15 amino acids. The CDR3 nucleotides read TGTGCCAGCAGCCGTAGTAGGTTGGGCTACAATGAGCAGTTCTTC. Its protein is CASSRSRLGYNEQFF.